These T cell receptor beta chains were read from a single sample in a study of T cells in Graves' hyperthyroidism and ophthalmopathy. TCRdb processed the multiplex PCR reads anew with MiXCR; each CDR3 protein has one entry. In the table there are 550,000 to 800,000 distinct CDR3 sequences, 15% to 20% of which are singletons. Sequenced material: blood. The receptors derive from a man aged 45-65 years with Graves' hyperthyroidism. CDR3s leave out the opening cysteine and the closing phenylalanine or tryptophan. For some rows the clone size is stated as once, few or many, or as a class when expanded; others skip it.

j_call | v_call | clone_size | cdr3_aa
TRBJ2-3 | TRBV10-2 | many | ASSDRTSGRGTQY
TRBJ1-1 | TRBV19 | NA | ASSTPRGLDTEAF
TRBJ2-3 | TRBV7-2 | many | ASSLVGSDTQY
TRBJ2-6 | TRBV10-3 | few | AISFSAGQGASGANVLT
TRBJ1-2 | TRBV7-2 | few | ASTLGVNYGYT
TRBJ2-5 | TRBV5-1 | NA | ASSFQGETQY
TRBJ2-7 | TRBV20-1 | NA | SARFRQAPYEQY
TRBJ1-2 | TRBV28 | many | ASRQTGGSSNYGYT
TRBJ2-1 | TRBV20-1 | many | SARGLIGNEQF
TRBJ1-1 | TRBV6-2/TRBV6-3 | few | ASSRIGSYTEAF
TRBJ2-6 | TRBV27 | few | ASSSPLAQSSGANVLT
TRBJ2-1 | TRBV3-1 | few | ASSPRDRGIFYVCNEQF
TRBJ2-3 | TRBV28 | many | ASSSRGPADTQY
TRBJ1-4 | TRBV10-3 | NA | AISEARRRINEKLF
TRBJ2-5 | TRBV2 | many | ASSVTGSYQETQY
TRBJ1-5 | TRBV4-1 | NA | ASSQDSGEGLPQH
TRBJ2-5 | TRBV10-3 | many | AIRLNPGLGETQY
TRBJ2-7 | TRBV20-1 | NA | SASQTGQGGEQY
TRBJ2-3 | TRBV20-1 | few | SARGIAVSTDTQY
TRBJ1-6 | TRBV12-3/TRBV12-4 | NA | ASSLRQGSSYNSPLH
TRBJ2-7 | TRBV28 | NA | ASSSRTPPEQY
TRBJ2-1 | TRBV20-1 | NA | SARTSGYSSYNEQF
TRBJ1-1 | TRBV11-2 | many | ASSYLPHSYYTEAF
TRBJ2-5 | TRBV6-1 | many | ASSEGGKGETQY
TRBJ1-2 | TRBV20-1 | many | SAIPVSGNYGYT
TRBJ2-2 | TRBV2 | many | ALAVGTGELF
TRBJ2-2 | TRBV6-1 | NA | ASSKDKGAGELF
TRBJ2-3 | TRBV20-1 | NA | SAPGGGINTDTQY
TRBJ2-7 | TRBV7-9 | NA | ASSDLQVNSYEQY
TRBJ2-2 | TRBV4-1 | few | ASSLGTLADSNTGELF